Each of the 19 T cell receptor beta chains below was sequenced from the same sample in a study of shared clonotypes between healthy human individuals. Assay: immunoSEQ multiplex PCR; the TCRdb copy retains only in-frame clones and omits some. This table holds about half a million clones, over 70% found once. Sequencing used PBMCs. The receptors were sampled from a woman aged 40 to 50 in good health. Some clones in this sample may be carry-over from other donors' samples.

The V gene is TRBV5-5, the J gene TRBJ2-7; D is ambiguous. V lost 0 bases to trimming and J lost 4 bases, with 11 bases between them. The CDR3 consists of 14 residues. The germline V gene encodes CDR1 SGHKS and CDR2 YYEKEE (reference sequence). CDR3 nucleotide sequence: TGTGCCAGCAGCTTGGCGCCCTTATCATACGAGCAGTACTTC. It encodes CASSLAPLSYEQYF.

The rearrangement links TRBV29-1 to TRBJ1-1; the D gene is possibly TRBD1 (5 bases). The CDR3 is 14 amino acids. The V end lost 3 bases, the J end lost 4 bases, and 15 bases lay between the germline ends. Germline assignment: CDR1 SQVTM and CDR2 ANQGSEA. The CDR3 is CSVDSAGGGTEAFF. CDR3 sequence (DNA): TGCAGCGTTGATAGCGCGGGGGGTGGCACTGAAGCTTTCTTT.

In DNA, the CDR3 is TGCGCCAGCAGCCCGGACAGGGGGCTCTACGAGCAGTACTTC. Translation gives CASSPDRGLYEQYF. This chain links TRBV5-1 with TRBJ2-7, with 11 nucleotides matching TRBD1. After removal of 4 bases from V and 3 bases from J, the junction contained 3 bases not matched to a gene. Germline CDR1 SGHRS, CDR2 YFSETQ. The CDR3 extends over 14 amino acids.

The gene calls are TRBV10-3 and TRBJ1-5; D may be TRBD1 (5 bases). Germline-derived CDR1 and CDR2 are ENHRY and SYGVKD. There are 15 residues in the CDR3. V was clipped by 3 bases and J by 4 bases, with 13 bases between them. CDR3 protein: CAISEGQGENQPQHF. The CDR3 DNA reads as TGTGCCATCAGTGAAGGCCAGGGAGAAAATCAGCCCCAGCATTTT.

The chain employs TRBV6-1 and TRBJ2-7; 7 positions match TRBD1. The V segment lost 3 bases and the J segment 6 bases; nucleotides outside the gene matches: 14. The CDR3 spans 16 residues. Germline V gene lookup returns CDR1 MNHNS and CDR2 SASEGT. The chain's CDR3 is CASSDWDSFLSGEQYF. The CDR3 DNA sequence: TGTGCCAGCAGTGATTGGGACAGCTTTTTGTCGGGCGAGCAGTACTTC.

This clone showed up just once. The gene calls are TRBV6-1 and TRBJ1-1; maybe TRBD1 (6 bases). The CDR3 loop spans 14 amino acids. V was trimmed by 6 bases and J by 6 bases, leaving 17 bases between them. CDR1 and CDR2 (germline): MNHNS, SASEGT. The CDR3 DNA reads as TGTGCCAGCAGGAACTTCGGGAGGGGGTCTGAAGCTTTCTTT. Protein: CASRNFGRGSEAFF.

Concerning this clone itself: Being one base from a much bigger clone, this may be a read error. This sample also contains other DNA sequences that code for the same CDR3. The gene calls are TRBV15 and TRBJ2-7; tentatively, D is TRBD1 (5 bases). Trimming removed 1 base from V and 2 bases from J, with 6 bases in between. Germline V gene sequence: CDR1 LNHNV, CDR2 YYDKDF (reference sequence). This CDR3 has 13 amino acids. DNA of the CDR3: TGTGCCACCAGCAGAGCCAGGGCCTACGAGCAGTACTTC. Its translation: CATSRARAYEQYF.

J is TRBJ2-1 and V is TRBV7-7; 8 bases fit TRBD2. The CDR3 is 16 residues long. Germline CDR1 reads SSHAT; CDR2 reads FNYEAQ (reference sequence). V was clipped by 5 bases and J by 2 bases; unmatched bases: 8. This CDR3 reads CASSPQIAGPYNEQFF. DNA of the CDR3: TGTGCCAGCAGCCCACAGATAGCGGGACCCTACAATGAGCAGTTCTTC.

The J gene is TRBJ2-3, the V gene TRBV6-1; the match to TRBD2 covers 12 bases. V dropped 7 bases and J dropped 7; count of bases not matched to a gene: 6. CDR1 is MNHNS and CDR2 is SASEGT in the germline V gene. The CDR3 contains 14 residues. The CDR3 protein is CASKGLAGTNTQYF. The CDR3 DNA follows: TGTGCCAGCAAAGGACTAGCGGGAACAAATACGCAGTATTTT.

This clone has a single count. A read error is likely here: a far larger clone is one base away. The chain joins TRBV5-6 to TRBJ1-2; D might be TRBD1 (6 bases). CDR1 and CDR2 from the germline V gene are SGHDT and YYEEEE. The CDR3 consists of 15 residues. CDR3 sequence reads: CASSRETRGVYVYTF. The CDR3 coding sequence is TGTGCCAGCAGCCGTGAGACCAGGGGAGTCTATGTCTACACCTTC. Together with reference TRBV5-6 and TRBJ1-2, the CDR3 gives the full variable domain: DAGVTQSPTHLIKTRGQQVTLRCSPKSGHDTVSWYQQALGQGPQFIFQYYEEEERQRGNFPDRFSGHQFPNYSSELNVNALLLGDSALYLCASSRETRGVYVYTFGSGTRLTVV.

The chain carries TRBV15 and TRBJ2-7, with D perhaps TRBD1 or TRBD2 (5 bases each). This CDR3 contains 16 residues. Germline CDR1 reads LNHNV; CDR2 reads YYDKDF (reference sequence). The V and J ends lost 1 base and 2 bases respectively, with 15 bases between them. The CDR3: CATSRVLGDATYEQYF. Written as DNA, the CDR3 is TGTGCCACCAGCAGAGTGTTGGGGGACGCTACCTACGAGCAGTACTTC.

This clone appeared once. The chain joins TRBV7-3 to TRBJ2-3; 9 nucleotides line up with TRBD1. The germline V gene has CDR1 SGHTA and CDR2 FQGTGA. With 2 bases clipped from V and 4 bases from J, the junction kept 7 bases outside the gene matches. This CDR3 has 16 amino acids. The CDR3 is CASSLGGTGTPDTQYF. The CDR3 region has the DNA TGTGCCAGCAGCTTAGGGGGGACAGGGACGCCAGATACGCAGTATTTT.

The rearrangement joins TRBV18 to TRBJ2-1; D uncertain. Germline V gene lookup returns CDR1 KGHSH and CDR2 LQKENI. V was cut by 4 bases and J by 7 bases, with 8 bases left in between. The CDR3 contains 12 residues. CDR3 DNA: TGTGCCAGCTCACAGGACGGGAATGAGCAGTTCTTC. It encodes CASSQDGNEQFF.

Comment on this clone: It is likely a read error: a sequence one base away is far more abundant. The V and J genes are TRBV11-2 and TRBJ2-2; TRBD1 is a possible D gene (5 bases). Germline CDR1 SGHAT, CDR2 FQNNGV. Between the trimmed V and J ends, which lost 4 bases and 4 bases, there was a span of 13 bases. The CDR3 sequence is 15 residues long. As DNA, the CDR3 is TGTGCCAGCAGCTATCAGACAGTGGGCACCGGGGAGCTGTTTTTT. Translation gives CASSYQTVGTGELFF.

The chain combines TRBV20-1 with TRBJ1-2; unclear D gene. Trimming removed 6 bases at V and 7 bases at J, with 9 bases between. The CDR3 is 10 residues long. The V gene's germline CDR1 is DFQATT and CDR2 SNEGSKA (reference sequence). CDR3 DNA sequence: TGCAGTGCCCTCGACCTTGGCTACACCTTC. Its protein product is CSALDLGYTF.

V and J are TRBV15 and TRBJ2-3, with 11 bases that match TRBD2. Losses at the gene ends were 3 bases for V and 5 bases for J; bases not matched to a gene: 7. Germline-derived CDR1 and CDR2 are LNHNV and YYDKDF (reference sequence). The length of the CDR3 is 16 residues. The CDR3 here is CATSSPIAGGIDTQYF. The DNA for the CDR3 is TGTGCCACCAGCAGTCCGATAGCGGGAGGGATAGATACGCAGTATTTT.

Concerning this clone: This sequence is one base from a far larger clone and is likely a read error. Other nucleotide sequences in the sample specify the same CDR3. The chain links TRBV7-9 to TRBJ2-1; D ambiguous. From germline, CDR1 is SEHNR and CDR2 FQNEAQ (reference sequence). Trimming removed 5 bases from V and 7 bases from J, with 15 bases in between. The CDR3 length is 14 residues. The CDR3 coding sequence is TGTGCCAGCAGCGCCCCCAATTGGGATAATGAGCAGTTCTTC. It codes for CASSAPNWDNEQFF.

This rearrangement joins TRBV18 to TRBJ1-1, with D maybe TRBD1 (6 bases). CDR1 is KGHSH and CDR2 is LQKENI in the germline V gene. V lost 4 bases and J 3 bases, leaving 9 bases between the germline ends. CDR3 size: 13 residues. This CDR3 is CASSREGDTEAFF. The CDR3, as DNA: TGTGCCAGCTCACGTGAGGGGGACACTGAAGCTTTCTTT.

V gene TRBV6-1 combines with J gene TRBJ2-5; no clear D. V was pared by 0 bases and J by 4 bases, with 6 bases between. Per germline, CDR1 MNHNS and CDR2 SASEGT. CDR3 length equals 13 residues. DNA for the CDR3: TGTGCCAGCAGTGAAGCGGGAATAGAGACCCAGTACTTC. This translates into CASSEAGIETQYF.